This T cell receptor (beta chain) appears in the sequencing data of a study of CD8+ T cells in alopecia areata. Overall study results and limits: Tissue-resident alphabeta T cells belonging to normal skin likewise get sequenced within scalp specimens. Sharing of TCRs across patients appeared less clear than in mice, possibly for HLA-related reasons.

Germline values: CDR1 LNHDA, CDR2 SQIVND (reference sequence). The junction had 2 bases not matched to a gene; V was cut back by 3 bases and J by 2 bases. The CDR3 runs 14 residues. Treatment: oral pan-JAK inhibitor, 5-10 mg twice daily. Worth noting for this clone: What it binds is unknown.

RNA extraction was followed by reverse transcription into cDNA, which acted as the sequencing template. The data were produced by immunoSEQ multiplex PCR, yet TCRdb's version contains in-frame clones alone and is incomplete. The sample has 150,000 to 200,000 clones; under 80% are singletons. The rearrangement joins TRBV19 to TRBJ1-2, with 8 bases identical to TRBD1. This TCR derives from a human donor with alopecia areata. The sample was CD4+ T cells sorted from blood, taken at approximately week 49, from a patient treated with tofacitinib. CDR3: CASSISGGNYGYTF. The DNA of the CDR3 is TGTGCCAGTAGTATTTCAGGGGGCAACTATGGCTACACCTTC.